Listed below are T cell receptor beta chains from one sample, sequenced in a study of beta chain features in type 1 diabetes. The method was immunoSEQ multiplex PCR; TCRdb's version includes in-frame clones alone and lacks a portion of them. Of more than 350,000 clones in the sample, about an eighth are singletons; the top ten hold about 0.045%. Sequencing was carried out using naive CD4+ T cells from blood. The receptors derive from a woman younger than 30 in good health. CDR3s include the opening cysteine and the closing phenylalanine or tryptophan. Each record gives: clone size, J gene, V gene, D gene, CDR3 DNA, CDR3 protein. D genes are given only for firm matches. Expanded clones are given a class, and other clones once, few, many or no size at all.

clone_size: NA; j_call: TRBJ2-1; v_call: TRBV18; d_call: NA; cdr3_nt: TGTGCCAGCTCACCGTCCCCGTACAATGAGCAGTTCTTC; cdr3_aa: CASSPSPYNEQFF
clone_size: few; j_call: TRBJ2-7; v_call: TRBV10-3; d_call: TRBD1; cdr3_nt: TGTGCCATCAGCGGACAGGGCGGCTCCTACGAGCAGTACTTC; cdr3_aa: CAISGQGGSYEQYF
clone_size: NA; j_call: TRBJ2-3; v_call: TRBV5-1; d_call: TRBD1; cdr3_nt: TGCGCCAGCAGCGTGGAACAGGGGGCTAGCACAGATACGCAGTATTTT; cdr3_aa: CASSVEQGASTDTQYF
clone_size: NA; j_call: TRBJ1-1; v_call: TRBV15; d_call: NA; cdr3_nt: TGTGCCACCAGCAGAGATCCTCTGACAGTTTACACTGAAGCTTTCTTT; cdr3_aa: CATSRDPLTVYTEAFF
clone_size: few; j_call: TRBJ1-4; v_call: TRBV29-1; d_call: NA; cdr3_nt: TGCAGCGCACGCCTCGACGGTAATGAAAAACTGTTTTTT; cdr3_aa: CSARLDGNEKLFF
clone_size: NA; j_call: TRBJ2-3; v_call: TRBV5-4; d_call: NA; cdr3_nt: TGTGCCAGCAGCTCTAGTGGTAGTCGCACAGATACGCAGTATTTT; cdr3_aa: CASSSSGSRTDTQYF
clone_size: few; j_call: TRBJ1-2; v_call: TRBV7-2; d_call: NA; cdr3_nt: TGTGCCAGCAGCTTTTGGGGGGCCTATGGCTACACCTTC; cdr3_aa: CASSFWGAYGYTF
clone_size: NA; j_call: TRBJ2-7; v_call: TRBV7-2; d_call: TRBD2; cdr3_nt: TGTGCCAGCAGCTTAGAACTAGCGCTTCCTTACGAGCAGTACTTC; cdr3_aa: CASSLELALPYEQYF
clone_size: few; j_call: TRBJ2-3; v_call: TRBV9; d_call: NA; cdr3_nt: TGTGCCAGCAGTCGAACTGGGACAGATACGCAGTATTTT; cdr3_aa: CASSRTGTDTQYF
clone_size: few; j_call: TRBJ2-1; v_call: TRBV29-1; d_call: TRBD1; cdr3_nt: TGCAGCGTCTACCGGGACAGAGGATACAATGAGCAGTTCTTC; cdr3_aa: CSVYRDRGYNEQFF
clone_size: NA; j_call: TRBJ2-7; v_call: TRBV25-1; d_call: NA; cdr3_nt: TGTGCCAGTCGTGTAAGTGGATCGAAAGGCGAGCAGTACTTC; cdr3_aa: CASRVSGSKGEQYF
clone_size: NA; j_call: TRBJ1-2; v_call: TRBV14; d_call: TRBD1; cdr3_nt: TGTGCCAGCAGCCTAGACAGGGGAGATAACTATGGCTACACCTTC; cdr3_aa: CASSLDRGDNYGYTF
clone_size: few; j_call: TRBJ1-1; v_call: TRBV2; d_call: NA; cdr3_nt: TGTGCCAGCAGGTTGGAGGGGAACACTGAAGCTTTCTTT; cdr3_aa: CASRLEGNTEAFF
clone_size: NA; j_call: TRBJ2-3; v_call: TRBV28; d_call: NA; cdr3_nt: TGTGCCAGCAGCTCCCTTGTACCTAGCACAGATACGCAGTATTTT; cdr3_aa: CASSSLVPSTDTQYF
clone_size: NA; j_call: TRBJ2-7; v_call: TRBV6-5; d_call: NA; cdr3_nt: TGTGCCAGCAGTCCAGGGTTGTACTACGAGCAGTACTTC; cdr3_aa: CASSPGLYYEQYF
clone_size: NA; j_call: TRBJ2-6; v_call: TRBV7-2; d_call: NA; cdr3_nt: TGTGCCAGCAGCTTACAGGTGTCCAGCTCTGGGGCCAACGTCCTGACTTTC; cdr3_aa: CASSLQVSSSGANVLTF
clone_size: NA; j_call: TRBJ2-1; v_call: TRBV7-8; d_call: TRBD1; cdr3_nt: TGTGCCAGCAGCAGACCGGGACAGTCCTACAATGAGCAGTTCTTC; cdr3_aa: CASSRPGQSYNEQFF
clone_size: NA; j_call: TRBJ2-3; v_call: TRBV15; d_call: TRBD2; cdr3_nt: TGTGCCACCAGCAGAGGGACTAGCGGGAGTCCGGGCACAGATACGCAGTATTTT; cdr3_aa: CATSRGTSGSPGTDTQYF
clone_size: NA; j_call: TRBJ1-3; v_call: TRBV29-1; d_call: NA; cdr3_nt: TGCAGCGTTGGCCAGGCGGGGGGCTCTGGAAACACCATATATTTT; cdr3_aa: CSVGQAGGSGNTIYF
clone_size: NA; j_call: TRBJ1-5; v_call: TRBV4-2; d_call: NA; cdr3_nt: TGTGCCAGCAGCCAAGATCGGGGGAGCAATCAGCCCCAGCATTTT; cdr3_aa: CASSQDRGSNQPQHF
clone_size: few; j_call: TRBJ1-2; v_call: TRBV19; d_call: TRBD1; cdr3_nt: TGTGCCACCGTGGACAGGGTTGATGGCTACACCTTC; cdr3_aa: CATVDRVDGYTF
clone_size: NA; j_call: TRBJ2-1; v_call: TRBV29-1; d_call: TRBD1; cdr3_nt: TGCAGCGTTCGGCGCGGGACAGGGGGGAATGAGCAGTTCTTC; cdr3_aa: CSVRRGTGGNEQFF
clone_size: NA; j_call: TRBJ2-5; v_call: TRBV6-5; d_call: TRBD1; cdr3_nt: TGTGCCAGCAGTTACCAGACAGGGGCGAGGGAGACCCAGTACTTC; cdr3_aa: CASSYQTGARETQYF
clone_size: NA; j_call: TRBJ1-1; v_call: TRBV7-2; d_call: NA; cdr3_nt: TGTGCCAGCAGCTTAGCAGGGCTTCGGGACACTGAAGCTTTCTTT; cdr3_aa: CASSLAGLRDTEAFF
clone_size: NA; j_call: TRBJ2-5; v_call: TRBV15; d_call: NA; cdr3_nt: TGTGCCACCAGCAGAGATATGCTGGAGAGGGAGACCCAGTACTTC; cdr3_aa: CATSRDMLERETQYF
clone_size: NA; j_call: TRBJ2-1; v_call: TRBV4-1; d_call: TRBD1; cdr3_nt: TGCGCCAGCAGCCAACCTTATTTACAGGGGGACTCCTACAATGAGCAGTTCTTC; cdr3_aa: CASSQPYLQGDSYNEQFF
clone_size: NA; j_call: TRBJ1-1; v_call: TRBV20-1; d_call: NA; cdr3_nt: TGCAGTGCTAGGAGATCTTCTGAAGCTTTCTTT; cdr3_aa: CSARRSSEAFF
clone_size: NA; j_call: TRBJ2-5; v_call: TRBV9; d_call: NA; cdr3_nt: TGTGCCAGCAGCGTAGGGGGACTTGAAGAGACCCAGTACTTC; cdr3_aa: CASSVGGLEETQYF
clone_size: few; j_call: TRBJ2-5; v_call: TRBV30; d_call: TRBD1; cdr3_nt: TGTGCCTGGAGTCTAGGGGGCGGCGAGACCCAGTACTTC; cdr3_aa: CAWSLGGGETQYF
clone_size: NA; j_call: TRBJ2-5; v_call: TRBV6-5; d_call: NA; cdr3_nt: TGTGCCAGCAGTTACTCGGTGGACCTCAGATGGGAGACCCAGTACTTC; cdr3_aa: CASSYSVDLRWETQYF
clone_size: NA; j_call: TRBJ2-4; v_call: TRBV7-6; d_call: TRBD1; cdr3_nt: TGTGCCAGCAGCCCGGGAACTCCGGGACAGGGTGTCAAAAACATTCAGTACTTC; cdr3_aa: CASSPGTPGQGVKNIQYF
clone_size: NA; j_call: TRBJ2-1; v_call: TRBV9; d_call: NA; cdr3_nt: TGTGCCAGCAGCGTAGCTGGATTTAGTGAGCAGTTCTTC; cdr3_aa: CASSVAGFSEQFF
clone_size: NA; j_call: TRBJ2-2; v_call: TRBV7-3; d_call: NA; cdr3_nt: TGTGCCAGCAGCTCCCCAAGTAGGGGACTCACCGGGGAGCTGTTTTTT; cdr3_aa: CASSSPSRGLTGELFF
clone_size: NA; j_call: TRBJ1-1; v_call: TRBV5-1; d_call: TRBD1; cdr3_nt: TGCGCCAGCAGCCCGGGGACAGGGAGTCAGACTGAAGCTTTCTTT; cdr3_aa: CASSPGTGSQTEAFF
clone_size: NA; j_call: TRBJ2-5; v_call: TRBV7-9; d_call: NA; cdr3_nt: TGTGCCAGCAGCTTATTCGGCGGGCAAGAGACCCAGTACTTC; cdr3_aa: CASSLFGGQETQYF
clone_size: NA; j_call: TRBJ2-7; v_call: TRBV4-2; d_call: TRBD1; cdr3_nt: TGTGCCAGCAGCCAAGATCGGGGGACAGGGAACTACGAGCAGTACTTC; cdr3_aa: CASSQDRGTGNYEQYF
clone_size: few; j_call: TRBJ1-3; v_call: TRBV4-3; d_call: NA; cdr3_nt: TGCGCCAGCTCCCCGACAATTACCTCGGACACCATATATTTT; cdr3_aa: CASSPTITSDTIYF
clone_size: NA; j_call: TRBJ2-7; v_call: TRBV18; d_call: NA; cdr3_nt: TGTGCCAGCTCACCAGAGGGCCTCTCCGAGCAGTACTTC; cdr3_aa: CASSPEGLSEQYF
clone_size: NA; j_call: TRBJ1-6; v_call: TRBV2; d_call: TRBD1; cdr3_nt: TGTGCCAGCACCAGAAGCCAGGGGGGTAATTCACCCCTCCACTTT; cdr3_aa: CASTRSQGGNSPLHF
clone_size: NA; j_call: TRBJ1-1; v_call: TRBV7-9; d_call: TRBD1; cdr3_nt: TGTGCCAGCAGCTTAGGGGACAGGAGGAACACTGAAGCTTTCTTT; cdr3_aa: CASSLGDRRNTEAFF
clone_size: few; j_call: TRBJ2-5; v_call: TRBV25-1; d_call: NA; cdr3_nt: TGTGCCAGCAGTGAGGGGGCTTTTAATTTAGGGGAGACCCAGTACTTC; cdr3_aa: CASSEGAFNLGETQYF
clone_size: NA; j_call: TRBJ2-3; v_call: TRBV7-9; d_call: NA; cdr3_nt: TGTGCCAGCAGCCTATCTTTAGGTACAGATACGCAGTATTTT; cdr3_aa: CASSLSLGTDTQYF
clone_size: NA; j_call: TRBJ2-3; v_call: TRBV7-3; d_call: NA; cdr3_nt: TGTGCCAGCAGCCGCACCCGGGCAGATACGCAGTATTTT; cdr3_aa: CASSRTRADTQYF
clone_size: few; j_call: TRBJ1-4; v_call: TRBV2; d_call: NA; cdr3_nt: TGTGCCAGCAGAAACGTTGAAAAACTGTTTTTT; cdr3_aa: CASRNVEKLFF
clone_size: NA; j_call: TRBJ1-2; v_call: TRBV14; d_call: NA; cdr3_nt: TGTGCCAGCAGCCAAGGCCCAAACTATGGCTACACCTTC; cdr3_aa: CASSQGPNYGYTF
clone_size: NA; j_call: TRBJ2-7; v_call: TRBV7-2; d_call: TRBD2; cdr3_nt: TGTGCCAGCAGCTTAGCGGGCAGCGGGAGGGCCTCCTACGAGCAGTACTTC; cdr3_aa: CASSLAGSGRASYEQYF
clone_size: few; j_call: TRBJ1-5; v_call: TRBV4-1; d_call: NA; cdr3_nt: TGCGCCAGCAGCCAAGGGACCGCGTTTTGGCCCCAGCATTTT; cdr3_aa: CASSQGTAFWPQHF
clone_size: NA; j_call: TRBJ1-1; v_call: TRBV9; d_call: NA; cdr3_nt: TGTGCCAGCAGCGTAGGAGTCAGGGAGGCGAACACTGAAGCTTTCTTT; cdr3_aa: CASSVGVREANTEAFF
clone_size: few; j_call: TRBJ2-1; v_call: TRBV25-1; d_call: TRBD2; cdr3_nt: TGTGCCAGCAGTTATGTCCCCTGGCGGGAGCTTTACAATGAGCAGTTCTTC; cdr3_aa: CASSYVPWRELYNEQFF
clone_size: few; j_call: TRBJ2-3; v_call: TRBV5-6; d_call: NA; cdr3_nt: TGTGCCAGCAGCTTGGCGTTCCGCGGGCGCACAGATACGCAGTATTTT; cdr3_aa: CASSLAFRGRTDTQYF
clone_size: NA; j_call: TRBJ1-2; v_call: TRBV7-9; d_call: NA; cdr3_nt: TGTGCCATAACACAGGGAGCGGCTAACTATGGCTACACCTTC; cdr3_aa: CAITQGAANYGYTF
clone_size: few; j_call: TRBJ2-5; v_call: TRBV2; d_call: TRBD2; cdr3_nt: TGTGCCAGGCGGGGGAAGACCCAGTACTTC; cdr3_aa: CARRGKTQYF
clone_size: NA; j_call: TRBJ2-3; v_call: TRBV4-1; d_call: NA; cdr3_nt: TGCGCCAGGCATACATCCCTCACAGATACGCAGTATTTT; cdr3_aa: CARHTSLTDTQYF
clone_size: few; j_call: TRBJ2-1; v_call: TRBV7-3; d_call: TRBD2; cdr3_nt: TGTGCCAGCGCGGACGGGAGGGCCCTGACGCTGAATGAGCAGTTCTTC; cdr3_aa: CASADGRALTLNEQFF
clone_size: NA; j_call: TRBJ1-5; v_call: TRBV5-4; d_call: NA; cdr3_nt: TGTGCCAGCAGCAAAGCACCGGGAGACCAGCCCCAGCATTTT; cdr3_aa: CASSKAPGDQPQHF